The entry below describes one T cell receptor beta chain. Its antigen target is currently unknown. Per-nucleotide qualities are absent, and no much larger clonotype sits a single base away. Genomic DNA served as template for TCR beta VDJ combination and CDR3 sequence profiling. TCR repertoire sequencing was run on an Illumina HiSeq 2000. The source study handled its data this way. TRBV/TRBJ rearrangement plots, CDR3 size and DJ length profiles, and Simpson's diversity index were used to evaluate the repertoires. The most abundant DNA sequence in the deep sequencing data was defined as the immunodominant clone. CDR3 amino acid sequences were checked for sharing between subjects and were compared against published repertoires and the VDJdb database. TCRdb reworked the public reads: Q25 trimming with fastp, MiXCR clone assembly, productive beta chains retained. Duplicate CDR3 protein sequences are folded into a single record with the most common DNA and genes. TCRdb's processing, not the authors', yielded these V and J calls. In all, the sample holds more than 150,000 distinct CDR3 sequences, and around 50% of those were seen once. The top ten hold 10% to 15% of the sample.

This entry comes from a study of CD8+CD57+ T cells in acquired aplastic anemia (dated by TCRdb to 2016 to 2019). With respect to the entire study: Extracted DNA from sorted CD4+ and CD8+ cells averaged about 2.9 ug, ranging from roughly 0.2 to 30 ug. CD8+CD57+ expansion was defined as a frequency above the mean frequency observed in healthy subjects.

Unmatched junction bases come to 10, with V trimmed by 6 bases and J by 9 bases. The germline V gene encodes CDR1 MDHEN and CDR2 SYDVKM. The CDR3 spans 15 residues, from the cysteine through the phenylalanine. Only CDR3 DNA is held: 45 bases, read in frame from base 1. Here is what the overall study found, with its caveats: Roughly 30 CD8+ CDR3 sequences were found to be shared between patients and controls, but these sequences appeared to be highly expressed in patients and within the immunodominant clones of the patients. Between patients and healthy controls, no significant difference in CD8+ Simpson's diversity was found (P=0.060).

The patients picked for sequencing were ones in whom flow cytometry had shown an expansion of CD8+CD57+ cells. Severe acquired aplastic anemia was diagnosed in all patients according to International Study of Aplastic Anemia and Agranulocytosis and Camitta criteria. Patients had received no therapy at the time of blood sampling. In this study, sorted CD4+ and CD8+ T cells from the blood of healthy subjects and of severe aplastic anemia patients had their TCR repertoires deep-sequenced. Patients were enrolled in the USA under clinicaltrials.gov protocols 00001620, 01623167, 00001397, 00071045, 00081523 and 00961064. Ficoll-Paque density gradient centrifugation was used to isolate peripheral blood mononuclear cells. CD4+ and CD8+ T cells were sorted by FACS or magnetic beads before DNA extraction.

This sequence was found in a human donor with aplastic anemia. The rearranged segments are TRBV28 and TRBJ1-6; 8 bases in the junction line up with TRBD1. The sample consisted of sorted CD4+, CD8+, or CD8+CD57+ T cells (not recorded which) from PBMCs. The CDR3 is CASRDYGTGGSPLHF. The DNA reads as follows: TGTGCCAGCAGGGATTACGGGACAGGCGGTTCACCCCTCCACTTT. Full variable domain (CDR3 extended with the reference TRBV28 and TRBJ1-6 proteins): DVKVTQSSRYLVKRTGEKVFLECVQDMDHENMFWYRQDPGLGLRLIYFSYDVKMKEKGDIPEGYSVSREKKERFSLILESASTNQTSMYLCASRDYGTGGSPLHFGNGTRLTVT.